This T cell receptor (beta chain) was profiled in a study of cytomegalovirus exposure and HLA in healthy donors. Study results and caveats: Cytomegalovirus-associated status was assigned to about 160 TCR beta chains. CMV antigen specificity of three CMV-associated chains was confirmed in vitro.

Here immunoSEQ multiplex PCR was the method, and the copy in TCRdb shows in-frame clones only, minus some. The table lists about 57,000 clones, 93% of them singletons, with approximately 5.5% in the top ten. V was clipped by 5 bases and J by 6 bases; unmatched bases: 3. CDR3 length: 12 residues. The germline V gene has CDR1 SEHNR and CDR2 FQNEAQ (reference sequence). Worth noting for this clone: Its target is unknown.

The V call is TRBV7-9, the J call TRBJ1-2; 7 bases fit TRBD1. The TCR sequence derives from a woman aged 18-29 years in good health and CMV-seronegative. Sequenced: PBMCs. This CDR3 reads CASSKQGNGYTF. For the CDR3, the DNA is TGTGCCAGCAGCAAACAGGGGAATGGCTACACCTTC.